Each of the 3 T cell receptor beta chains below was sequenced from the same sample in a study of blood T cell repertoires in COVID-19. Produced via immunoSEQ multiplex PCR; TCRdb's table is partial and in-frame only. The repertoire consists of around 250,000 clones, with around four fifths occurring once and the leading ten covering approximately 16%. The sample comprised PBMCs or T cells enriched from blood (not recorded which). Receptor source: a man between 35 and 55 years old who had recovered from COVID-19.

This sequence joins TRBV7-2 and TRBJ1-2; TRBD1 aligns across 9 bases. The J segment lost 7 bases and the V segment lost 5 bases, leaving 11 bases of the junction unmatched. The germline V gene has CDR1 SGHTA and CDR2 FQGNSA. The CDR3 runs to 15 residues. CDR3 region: CASSLQGAGISGYTF. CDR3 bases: TGTGCCAGCAGCCTACAGGGGGCGGGGATCAGTGGCTACACCTTC.

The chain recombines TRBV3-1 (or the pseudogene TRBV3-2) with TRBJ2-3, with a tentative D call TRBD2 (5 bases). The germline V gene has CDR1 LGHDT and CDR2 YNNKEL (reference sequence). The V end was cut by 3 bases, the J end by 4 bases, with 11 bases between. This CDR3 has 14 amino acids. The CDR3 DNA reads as TGTGCCAGCAGCCATACTAGTACCCCAGATACGCAGTATTTT. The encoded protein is CASSHTSTPDTQYF.

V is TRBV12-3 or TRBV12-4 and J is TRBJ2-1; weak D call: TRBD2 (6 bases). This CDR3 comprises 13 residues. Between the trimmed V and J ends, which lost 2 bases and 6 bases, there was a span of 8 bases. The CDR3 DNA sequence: TGTGCCAGCAGTTTAACTAGCAGCAATGAGCAGTTCTTC. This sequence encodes CASSLTSSNEQFF.